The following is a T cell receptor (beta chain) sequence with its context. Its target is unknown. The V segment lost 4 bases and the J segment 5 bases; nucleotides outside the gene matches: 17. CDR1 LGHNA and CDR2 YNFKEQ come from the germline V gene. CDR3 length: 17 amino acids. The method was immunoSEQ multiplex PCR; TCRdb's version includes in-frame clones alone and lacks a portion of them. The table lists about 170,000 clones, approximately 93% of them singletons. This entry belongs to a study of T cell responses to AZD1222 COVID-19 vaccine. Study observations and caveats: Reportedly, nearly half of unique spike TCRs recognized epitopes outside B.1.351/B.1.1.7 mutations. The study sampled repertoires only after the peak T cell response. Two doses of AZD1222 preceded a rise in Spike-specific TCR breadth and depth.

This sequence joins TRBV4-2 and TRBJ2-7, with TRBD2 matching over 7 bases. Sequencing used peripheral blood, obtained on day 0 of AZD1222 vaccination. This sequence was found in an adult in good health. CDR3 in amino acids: CASSPLGMGGSSDEQYF. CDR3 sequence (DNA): TGTGCCAGCAGCCCCCTGGGCATGGGCGGGAGCTCTGACGAGCAGTACTTC.